Below are 5 T cell receptor beta chains sequenced from a single sample in a study of T cells in Graves' hyperthyroidism and ophthalmopathy. The CDR3 regions of TCR beta were amplified from RNA transcripts. A set of HTBI primers served as the primers for a first-round RT-PCR of the TCR CDR3. Using its own MiXCR run on the multiplex PCR reads, TCRdb lists one record per CDR3 protein. This repertoire shows roughly 750,000 distinct CDR3 sequences, about 17% found once; its top ten account for under 8.5%. Sequencing was performed on blood. All receptors come from a man aged 18 to 30 with Graves' hyperthyroidism.

This clonotype was counted only a few times. The V call is TRBV29-1, the J call TRBJ2-3; D possibly corresponds to TRBD2 (7 bases). V lost 4 bases and J 0 bases, leaving 20 bases between the germline ends. Germline V CDR1 and CDR2: SQVTM, ANQGSEA. This CDR3 has 17 amino acids. CDR3: CSVGGGLLPTSTDTQYF. The CDR3 coding sequence is TGCAGCGTTGGGGGGGGGCTCCTCCCCACTAGCACAGATACGCAGTATTTT.

Concerning this clonotype itself: One junction end disagrees with the germline gene, perhaps due to a read error. The gene calls are TRBV7-9 and TRBJ2-6; 8 bases fit TRBD2. The germline gives CDR1 SEHNR, CDR2 FQNEAQ (reference sequence). The CDR3 extends over 16 amino acids. The CDR3 sequence: CASSSRGGSGANVPTF. In DNA, the CDR3 is TGTGCCAGCAGCTCCCGGGGGGGATCTGGGGCCAACGTCCCGACTTTC.

Worth noting for this clonotype: Its ends do not fully match the called genes, so a read error is possible. V is TRBV24-1 and J is TRBJ2-7, with 10 bases lining up with TRBD2. CDR3 length: 15 residues. CDR1 and CDR2 (germline): KGHDR, SFDVKD. DNA of the CDR3: TGTGCCACCAGTCGACTCCTAGCGGGAGTGGACGAGCAGTCCTTC. It encodes CATSRLLAGVDEQSF.

This clonotype was counted ten times or more. The chain employs TRBV15 and TRBJ2-1, with D maybe TRBD1 (5 bases). Germline CDR1 is LNHNV and CDR2 is YYDKDF (reference sequence). V lost 2 bases to trimming and J lost 10 bases, with 15 bases between them. The CDR3 covers 14 residues. CDR3 sequence reads: CATSRMGTGVEQFF. DNA of the CDR3: TGTGCCACCAGCAGAATGGGTACAGGCGTAGAGCAGTTCTTC. Full variable domain (rest looked up from reference TRBV15 and TRBJ2-1): DAMVIQNPRYQVTQFGKPVTLSCSQTLNHNVMYWYQQKSSQAPKLLFHYYDKDFNNEADTPDNFQSRRPNTSFCFLDIRSPGLGDTAMYLCATSRMGTGVEQFFGPGTRLTVL.

As regards this clonotype: This may be a read error: a much more frequent sequence differs by one nucleotide. The chain joins TRBV15 to TRBJ2-3; D gene ambiguous. CDR3 size: 13 residues. V lost 0 bases and J 4 bases, leaving 5 bases between the germline ends. Germline loops: CDR1 LNHNV, CDR2 YYDKDF (reference sequence). The CDR3 DNA reads TGTGCCACCAGCAGAGATCTGGCAGATACGCAGTATTTT. The encoded protein is CATSRDLADTQYF.